This T cell receptor beta chain stems from a study of blood T cell repertoires in COVID-19. Study summary: Samples representing acute and convalescent COVID-19 were sourced from the United States, Italy and Spain. T cells, B-cell-depleted T cells, or PBMCs supplied cDNA or gDNA.

V gave up 2 bases and J gave up 1 base, with 14 bases separating them. Germline CDR1 and CDR2: SGHVS and FNYEAQ. The CDR3 runs 17 residues. This clone occurred once. As processed by the authors: Quantification of nucleated cells was approximated via reference gene primer amplification. The data were produced by immunoSEQ multiplex PCR, yet TCRdb's version contains in-frame clones alone and is incomplete. V, J and clone size reflect that table, while D and trimming were determined from the DNA. The sample consists of under 60,000 clones, roughly 78% of them appearing once. Material for sequencing was peripheral blood. This chain joins TRBV7-6 and TRBJ2-2, with a weak D call TRBD2 (6 bases). This receptor was obtained from a man between 65 and 85 years old with acute or convalescent COVID-19. CDR3 in DNA: TGTGCCAGCAGCTTATTGGGAAAGGGAGGGAACACCGGGGAGCTGTTTTTT. It encodes CASSLLGKGGNTGELFF.